This entry lists 29 T cell receptor beta chains sequenced from one sample in a study of T cell responses to AZD1222 COVID-19 vaccine. The data were produced by immunoSEQ multiplex PCR, yet TCRdb's version contains in-frame clones alone and is incomplete. Altogether roughly 110,000 clones are present, more than 75% being singletons, with the ten largest covering approximately 22%. The specimen was peripheral blood, collected on day 0 of AZD1222 vaccination. Receptors originate from an adult in good health.

Turning to this clone: A junction boundary mismatches the germline segment, possibly from a read error. The rearrangement uses TRBV5-1 and TRBJ1-1; TRBD1 matches 8 bases. The CDR3 length is 12 residues. Germline V gene sequence: CDR1 SGHRS, CDR2 YFSETQ. The CDR3 DNA sequence: TGCGCCAGCAGGCATCTTCAGGGGGCGCCGCCTTTT. Amino acid sequence: CASRHLQGAPPF.

The genes are TRBV29-1 and TRBJ1-2, with TRBD1 matching 10 bases. V lost 4 bases to trimming and J lost 4 bases; unmatched junction nucleotides: 6. The CDR3 extends over 14 amino acids. CDR1 is SQVTM and CDR2 is ANQGSEA in the germline V gene. In DNA form, the CDR3 reads TGCAGCGTTGCGACGACAGGGGGCACCTATGGCTACACCTTC. Encoded protein: CSVATTGGTYGYTF.

The V gene is TRBV6-5, the J gene TRBJ1-2; maybe TRBD1 (6 bases). This CDR3 comprises 13 residues. Germline CDR1 and CDR2: MNHEY and SVGAGI. With 5 bases removed from V and 6 bases from J, the gap between germline ends came to 13 bases. Here the CDR3 DNA reads TGTGCCAGCAGTAGCTCACAGGGTGATGGCTACACCTTC. Its translation: CASSSSQGDGYTF.

The V and J genes are TRBV6-2 or TRBV6-3 and TRBJ1-2; 7 nucleotides match TRBD1. V lost 6 bases, J lost 2 bases, and 9 bases stayed unmatched. The CDR3 runs to 15 residues. Germline V gene sequence: CDR1 MNHEY, CDR2 SVGEGT. The CDR3 loop reads CASSRITGANYGYTF. The CDR3, as DNA: TGTGCCAGCAGCCGTATTACAGGGGCGAACTATGGCTACACCTTC.

CDR3 sequence reads: CASRDGTSSGNTIYF. The CDR3, as DNA: TGTGCCAGCCGGGACGGGACAAGCTCTGGAAACACCATATATTTT. V usage is TRBV3-1 (or the pseudogene TRBV3-2) and J usage is TRBJ1-3; TRBD1 might be the D (6 bases). Germline V gene lookup returns CDR1 LGHDT and CDR2 YNNKEL (reference sequence). The CDR3 is made up of 15 amino acids. The V and J ends lost 8 bases and 0 bases respectively, with 14 bases between them.

The V and J genes are TRBV30 and TRBJ2-2; D unclear. The CDR3 contains 13 residues. V lost 3 bases and J 2 bases, leaving 7 bases between the germline ends. Germline V CDR1 and CDR2: GTSNPN, SVGIG (reference sequence). In DNA, the CDR3 is TGTGCCTGGAGGACTTTCAACACCGGGGAGCTGTTTTTT. It codes for CAWRTFNTGELFF.

This chain joins TRBV7-9 and TRBJ1-2, with D hard to call. Looked up from germline, CDR1 is SEHNR and CDR2 is FQNEAQ (reference sequence). V was trimmed by 2 bases and J by 0 bases, leaving 7 bases between them. The CDR3 spans 14 residues. CDR3 region: CASSLTLANYGYTF. The CDR3 nucleotides read TGTGCCAGCAGCTTAACGCTAGCTAACTATGGCTACACCTTC.

This clone was counted a single time. V gene TRBV6-5 combines with J gene TRBJ2-2; 7 nucleotides align to TRBD1. The CDR3 covers 13 residues. Germline V CDR1 and CDR2: MNHEY, SVGAGI. The V gene end was trimmed by 5 bases and the J gene end by 6 bases; junction bases not matched to a gene: 3. The CDR3 bases are TGTGCCAGCAGTACAGGGGTCGCCGGGGAGCTGTTTTTT. Amino acid sequence: CASSTGVAGELFF.

This chain joins TRBV12-3 or TRBV12-4 and TRBJ2-7; either TRBD1 or TRBD2 may supply D (5 bases each). The V end was cut by 6 bases, the J end by 2 bases, with 11 bases between. There are 13 residues in the CDR3. Here the CDR3 DNA reads TGTGCCAGCAGAAAGGGGAGTGCCTACGAGCAGTACTTC. Translating it yields CASRKGSAYEQYF.

The chain employs TRBV2 and TRBJ1-6; 9 bases map to TRBD1. The CDR3 runs 15 residues. The V gene end was trimmed by 4 bases and the J gene end by 8 bases; junction bases not matched to a gene: 6. Per the germline V gene, CDR1 is SNHLY and CDR2 is FYNNEI. CDR3 nucleotide sequence: TGTGCCAGCAGTGTTAAGAGACAGGGGGATTCACCCCTCCACTTT. As protein: CASSVKRQGDSPLHF.

The J gene is TRBJ1-1, the V gene TRBV7-2, with D perhaps matching TRBD1 (6 bases). Trimming took 1 base from V and 4 from J, leaving 10 bases between them. Per germline, CDR1 SGHTA and CDR2 FQGNSA. The CDR3 runs to 14 residues. In DNA form, the CDR3 reads TGTGCCAGCAGCTTAGTAGGACAGATCACTGAAGCTTTCTTT. Its translation is CASSLVGQITEAFF.

Only one count was recorded for this clone. The chain joins TRBV15 to TRBJ1-4; D not resolved. Looked up from germline, CDR1 is LNHNV and CDR2 is YYDKDF (reference sequence). V lost 0 bases to trimming and J lost 3 bases, with 8 bases between them. This CDR3 region has 15 residues. The CDR3 DNA sequence: TGTGCCACCAGCAGAGATCTAACGGCTAATGAAAAACTGTTTTTT. Translation: CATSRDLTANEKLFF.

The rearrangement uses TRBV6-2 or TRBV6-3 and TRBJ2-1, with 10 bases matching TRBD1. This CDR3 has 17 amino acids. Per the germline V gene, CDR1 is MNHEY and CDR2 is SVGEGT. Trimming cost V 4 bases and J 8 bases; bases outside gene matches: 14. In DNA, the CDR3 is TGTGCCAGCAGTTCAGTCGGACCGGGACAGGGGTGGGATGAGCAGTTCTTC. Protein product: CASSSVGPGQGWDEQFF.

The gene calls are TRBV7-3 and TRBJ1-1; the D gene is possibly TRBD1 (5 bases). The CDR3 loop spans 14 amino acids. Trimming shortened V by 1 base and J by 6 bases, and 12 bases separated the two germline ends. From germline, CDR1 is SGHTA and CDR2 FQGTGA. In nucleotides, the CDR3 is TGTGCCAGCAGCTTAAATCCTGGCAGGGCTGAAGCTTTCTTT. Amino acid sequence: CASSLNPGRAEAFF.

The V and J genes are TRBV13 and TRBJ1-3; the D is unclear. The CDR3 length is 13 residues. CDR1 and CDR2 (germline): PRHDT, FYEKMQ (reference sequence). Trimming took off 0 bases at V and 8 bases at J, with 8 bases between the two ends. The CDR3, as DNA: TGTGCCAGCAGCTTAGGTGGGGATCACACCATATATTTT. Residues: CASSLGGDHTIYF.

The chain links TRBV12-5 to TRBJ2-5; D possibly corresponds to TRBD2 (8 bases). Germline V lookup: CDR1 LGHNT, CDR2 FRNRAP. This CDR3 has 16 amino acids. V shed 1 base and J shed 5 bases, with 17 bases lying between them. CDR3 sequence: CASGLGSGGGVETQYF. CDR3 DNA sequence: TGTGCTAGTGGTTTGGGCTCGGGAGGGGGCGTCGAGACCCAGTACTTC.

The rearrangement joins TRBV27 to TRBJ1-6; no firm D call. The V end lost 2 bases, the J end lost 7 bases, and 9 bases lay between the germline ends. This CDR3 is 14 amino acids long. Germline lookup yields CDR1 MNHEY and CDR2 SMNVEV (reference sequence). This CDR3 is CASSLLAGNSPLHF. The DNA of the CDR3 is TGTGCCAGCAGTTTACTGGCAGGAAATTCACCCCTCCACTTT.

V is TRBV7-2 and J is TRBJ2-3; 7 positions match TRBD1. Germline lookup yields CDR1 SGHTA and CDR2 FQGNSA. The CDR3 is made up of 14 amino acids. J was trimmed by 5 bases and V by 1 base; bases with no gene match: 3. CDR3 DNA sequence: TGTGCCAGCAGCTTAGACAGGGGCGTAGATACGCAGTATTTT. It is translated as CASSLDRGVDTQYF.

This rearrangement joins TRBV5-8 to TRBJ1-4, with TRBD1 matching over 7 bases. The CDR3 loop spans 16 amino acids. The germline gives CDR1 SGHTS, CDR2 YDEGEE. The trim removed 4 bases at V and 3 bases at J, leaving 9 bases unmatched. The CDR3 sequence: CASSHFWQGANEKLFF. CDR3 coding DNA: TGTGCCAGCAGCCATTTTTGGCAGGGGGCTAATGAAAAACTGTTTTTT.

The V gene is TRBV30, the J gene TRBJ1-2; TRBD1 agrees at 8 bases. J was trimmed by 6 bases and V by 2 bases; bases with no gene match: 5. Germline CDR1 and CDR2: GTSNPN and SVGIG (reference sequence). This CDR3 spans 13 amino acids. The CDR3 DNA reads TGTGCCTGGAGTCGAGACAGGGGAGATGGCTACACCTTC. Translated, it gives CAWSRDRGDGYTF.

The gene calls are TRBV5-1 and TRBJ2-7; weak D call: TRBD2 (7 bases). The germline V and J ends were trimmed by 6 bases and 2 bases, with 18 bases remaining between them. The CDR3 consists of 15 residues. Germline CDR1 reads SGHRS; CDR2 reads YFSETQ. The CDR3 sequence is CASKEGGSTTYEQYF. CDR3 bases: TGCGCCAGCAAAGAGGGGGGGTCCACGACCTACGAGCAGTACTTC.

V gene TRBV7-2 combines with J gene TRBJ2-1, with 9 bases fitting TRBD2. CDR3 size: 16 residues. V was pared by 1 base and J by 6 bases, with 7 bases of the junction left unmatched. The V gene's germline CDR1 is SGHTA and CDR2 FQGNSA. The CDR3 region has the DNA TGTGCCAGCAGCTTAGGAGGAGCGGGGGGTGCCAATGAGCAGTTCTTC. Its protein is CASSLGGAGGANEQFF.

The rearrangement links TRBV7-2 to TRBJ1-3; D is uncertain. Germline assignment: CDR1 SGHTA and CDR2 FQGNSA. This CDR3 is built from 14 residues. The V and J ends lost 1 base and 0 bases respectively, with 4 bases between them. CDR3 sequence reads: CASSLEGSGNTIYF. The CDR3 nucleotides read TGTGCCAGCAGCTTAGAGGGCTCTGGAAACACCATATATTTT.

The V gene is TRBV19, the J gene TRBJ2-7; D call uncertain. The germline V gene has CDR1 LNHDA and CDR2 SQIVND (reference sequence). Trimming took off 3 bases at V and 4 bases at J, with 13 bases between the two ends. This CDR3 contains 14 residues. The CDR3 DNA is TGTGCCAGTAGTATCCGACCCGGGCAGTACGAGCAGTACTTC. It yields the protein CASSIRPGQYEQYF.

The rearrangement uses TRBV7-3 and TRBJ1-6; weak D call: TRBD1 (6 bases). This CDR3 has 13 residues. CDR1 is SGHTA, CDR2 FQGTGA, per germline. V dropped 5 bases and J dropped 8 bases, with 10 bases sitting between them. In DNA, the CDR3 is TGTGCCAGCAGCGTGGCAGGGGATTCACCCCTCCACTTT. Translating it yields CASSVAGDSPLHF.

This chain links TRBV27 with TRBJ1-3, with D unresolved. Germline CDR1 is MNHEY and CDR2 is SMNVEV (reference sequence). V was shortened by 1 base and J by 1 base, with 11 bases between the two germline ends. This CDR3 spans 16 amino acids. This chain's CDR3 is CASSLFAGLSGNTIYF. DNA of the CDR3: TGTGCCAGCAGTTTATTTGCGGGGTTGTCTGGAAACACCATATATTTT.

The chain employs TRBV30 and TRBJ1-1; tentatively, D is TRBD1 (5 bases). V was trimmed by 5 bases and J by 11 bases, leaving 15 bases between them. The CDR3 extends over 11 amino acids. The germline CDR1 and CDR2 sequences are GTSNPN and SVGIG (reference sequence). CDR3 in DNA: TGTGCCTGGCTGGGGCCGAGGAGCGCTTTCTTT. This translates into CAWLGPRSAFF.

The gene calls are TRBV9 and TRBJ1-3; D may be TRBD1 (5 bases). This CDR3 contains 17 residues. V was cut by 2 bases and J by 1 base, with 16 bases left in between. Germline V lookup: CDR1 SGDLS, CDR2 YYNGEE. In DNA, the CDR3 is TGTGCCAGCAGCGTTGCACAGGTTCCTCTTTCTGGAAACACCATATATTTT. It is translated as CASSVAQVPLSGNTIYF. The full variable domain, rest sourced from reference TRBV9 and TRBJ1-3, is DSGVTQTPKHLITATGQRVTLRCSPRSGDLSVYWYQQSLDQGLQFLIQYYNGEERAKGNILERFSAQQFPDLHSELNLSSLELGDSALYFCASSVAQVPLSGNTIYFGEGSWLTVV.

The J gene is TRBJ2-3, the V gene TRBV11-3, with TRBD2 as a possible D gene (5 bases). Per germline, CDR1 SGHNT and CDR2 YENEEA. The V gene lost 4 bases and the J gene lost 2 bases, with 10 bases spanning the gap. This CDR3 is built from 14 residues. DNA of the CDR3: TGTGCCAGCAGCTCCGGGGTAGACACAGATACGCAGTATTTT. Residues: CASSSGVDTDTQYF.